This TCR beta chain was identified in a study of control samples from healthy donors and cancer patients. The CDR3 length is 13 residues. Germline V CDR1 and CDR2: KGHDR, SFDVKD. The germline V and J ends were trimmed by 7 bases and 2 bases, with 9 bases remaining between them. The table lists this clone with a count of one. Some clones are missing from TCRdb's copy, which holds only in-frame ones; the method was immunoSEQ multiplex PCR. The sample shows some 120,000 clones, 90% of them seen only once. J is TRBJ2-3 and V is TRBV24-1; D not resolved. This TCR derives from a man aged 18 to 30 in good health. Sequencing was done on a sample of blood. CDR3 sequence: CATSHEITDTQYF. CDR3 DNA: TGTGCCACCAGCCATGAGATCACAGATACGCAGTATTTT.